This T cell receptor (beta chain) was observed in a study of OX40 agonist ivuxolimab in advanced cancers. As for the study more broadly: Ivuxolimab was a fully human IgG2 agonistic monoclonal antibody targeting the costimulatory receptor OX40 (CD134). Intravenous ivuxolimab was administered to patients every 2 weeks at six dose levels: 0.01, 0.1, 0.3, 1.5, 3 and 10 mg/kg. Among the roughly 52 dose-escalation patients, some 20 had hepatocellular carcinoma, 15 or so melanoma, 9 renal cell carcinoma and 9 head and neck cancer. In the dose-escalation cohort, 75% to 85% of patients were male, and the mean age was 60 years with a range of roughly 23 to 79. Prior anti-PD-1, anti-PD-L1 or anti-CTLA-4 therapy was permitted, and checkpoint inhibitors had been received by about 37% of dose-escalation patients. Partial responses occurred in three dose-escalation patients, of whom one had hepatocellular carcinoma and two had cutaneous melanoma. The point of sequencing TCRbeta in the periphery was to test whether ivuxolimab changed TCR sequence diversity and drove clonal T-cell expansion. The monotherapy dose-escalation portion (N of about 47 patients) of the phase I ivuxolimab trial is reported in the paper. On the study overall, not on this receptor specifically: In the 0.1-3.0 mg/kg groups, partial responders had among the lowest normalized peripheral clonal expansion, particularly in CD8+ T cells. Low levels of normalized T-cell clonal expansion were also seen in some patients who did not respond. Antigen specificity was not determined for the clonally expanded peripheral T cells. At doses from 0.1 to 3.0 mg/kg, clonal expansion was seen in both CD4+ and CD8+ blood T cells between baseline and week 6. After ivuxolimab, expanded clones were on average more numerous among CD8+ T cells than among CD4+ T cells.

From a lookup of the germline V gene, CDR1 and CDR2 are KGHSH and LQKENI. V loses 3 bases at its end and J loses 0 bases; junction bases beyond the gene matches: 6. Spanning cysteine to phenylalanine, the CDR3 consists of 16 amino acids. The sequence is cut down to CDR3 DNA, 48 bases in frame from base 1. Genomic DNA was isolated from the sorted cells so that the TCRbeta CDR3 region could be sequenced. TCRbeta CDR3 regions were sequenced using the immunoSEQ Assay. TCRdb provides this immuneACCESS table in a form limited to in-frame rearrangements. Some clones are lacking; in checked studies, under half of them reflect an unresolved V gene, and why the rest are absent is not known. A total of more than 75,000 clones appear in this sample, about 80% of them only once. Roughly 5.2% of the sample comes from the top ten. As concerns this clone: No antigen is known for it. No base quality information exists; no much larger clone differs at one position.

The trial excluded patients who had a history of autoimmune disease or who were on systemic immunosuppression. Peripheral blood for TCR sequencing was collected from all dose cohorts at baseline, on cycle 4 day 1, and on cycle 7 day 1. The samples were drawn from a first-in-human, open-label, multicenter phase I dose-escalation trial of ivuxolimab. Adults with locally advanced or metastatic melanoma, renal cell, hepatocellular, or head and neck squamous cell carcinoma were enrolled in the trial. Before TCR sequencing, CD4+ and CD8+ T cells were separately sorted from peripheral blood. Sequencing was performed on CD4+ or CD8+ T cells sorted from blood, taken in a trial of the OX40 agonist ivuxolimab. This sequence originates from an adult with an advanced solid tumor such as melanoma, head and neck, liver or kidney cancer. The chain employs TRBV18 and TRBJ2-7, with TRBD2 identical over 9 junction bases. Read as DNA, the sequence is TGTGCCAGCTCACCCAGTAGCGGGGGTAGCTCCTACGAGCAGTACTTC. Translation gives CASSPSSGGSSYEQYF. With the rest looked up from the reference TRBV18 and TRBJ2-7 genes rather than sequenced, the full variable domain is NAGVMQNPRHLVRRRGQEARLRCSPMKGHSHVYWYRQLPEEGLKFMVYLQKENIIDESGMPKERFSAEFPKEGPSILRIQQVVRGDSAAYFCASSPSSGGSSYEQYFGPGTRLTVT.